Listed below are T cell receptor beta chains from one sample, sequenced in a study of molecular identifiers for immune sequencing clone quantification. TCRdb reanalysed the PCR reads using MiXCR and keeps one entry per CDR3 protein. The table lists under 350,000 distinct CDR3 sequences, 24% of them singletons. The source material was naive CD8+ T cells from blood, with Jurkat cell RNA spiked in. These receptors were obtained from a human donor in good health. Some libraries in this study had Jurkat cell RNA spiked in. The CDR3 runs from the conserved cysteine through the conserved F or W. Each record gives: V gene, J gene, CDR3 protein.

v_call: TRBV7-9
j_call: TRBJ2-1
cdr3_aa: CASHRLGQKYNEQFF

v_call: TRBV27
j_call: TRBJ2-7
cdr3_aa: CASSLSGGSNNEQYF

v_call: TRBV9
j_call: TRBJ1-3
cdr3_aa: CASSTGTSSGNTIYF

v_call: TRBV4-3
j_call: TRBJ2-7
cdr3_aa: CASSQSKTYAQYF

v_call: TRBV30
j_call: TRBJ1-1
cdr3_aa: CAWSTGMNTEAFF

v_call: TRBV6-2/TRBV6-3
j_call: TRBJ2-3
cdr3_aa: CASRSAGNTDTQYF

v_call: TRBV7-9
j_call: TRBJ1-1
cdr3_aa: CASSLGLSQFTEAFF

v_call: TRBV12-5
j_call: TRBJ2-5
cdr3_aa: CASGLDSTGSWQETQYF

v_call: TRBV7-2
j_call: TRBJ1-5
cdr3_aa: CASSLVFTNQPQHF

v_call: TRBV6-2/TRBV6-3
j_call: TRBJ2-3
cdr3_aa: CASSAPWAGSTDTQYF

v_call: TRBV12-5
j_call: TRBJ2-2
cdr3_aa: CASGENTGELFF

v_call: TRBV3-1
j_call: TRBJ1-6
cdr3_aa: CASSGQGDRYNSPLHF

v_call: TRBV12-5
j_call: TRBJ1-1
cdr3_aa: CASGFYLPSKEMNTEAFF

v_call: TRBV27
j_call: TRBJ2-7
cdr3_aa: CASSLVGPEGSEQCF

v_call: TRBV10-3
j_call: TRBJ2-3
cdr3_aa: CAISEVTDTQYF

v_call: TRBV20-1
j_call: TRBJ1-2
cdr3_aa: CSARSDYGYTF

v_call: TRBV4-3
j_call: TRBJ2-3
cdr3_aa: CASSQDRQDSSTDTQYF

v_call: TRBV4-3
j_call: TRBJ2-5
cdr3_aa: CASSQGVQTEIQETQYF

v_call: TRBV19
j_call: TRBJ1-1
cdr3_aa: CASSIIDGAEAFF

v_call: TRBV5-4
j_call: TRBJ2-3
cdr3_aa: CASSWLLTSGGRTDTQYF

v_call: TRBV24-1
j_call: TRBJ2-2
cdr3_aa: CATSAPDGGTNTGELFF

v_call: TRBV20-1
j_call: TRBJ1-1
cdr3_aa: CSARENWDRLNTEALF

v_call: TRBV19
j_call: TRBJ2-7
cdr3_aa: CASISRGHLLYEQYF

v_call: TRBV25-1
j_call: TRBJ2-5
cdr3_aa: CASRGTGQETQYF

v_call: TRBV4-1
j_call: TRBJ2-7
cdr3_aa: CASSQVESSYEQYF

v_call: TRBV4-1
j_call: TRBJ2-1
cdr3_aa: CASSHLQTPVPGLPSSYNEQFF

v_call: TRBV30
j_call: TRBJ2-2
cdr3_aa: CAWSATGELFF

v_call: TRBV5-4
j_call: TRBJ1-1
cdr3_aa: CASSEQGNTEAFF

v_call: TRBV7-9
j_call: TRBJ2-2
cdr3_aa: CASSLASTGELFF

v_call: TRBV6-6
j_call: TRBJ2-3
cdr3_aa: CASNHPWGRWADTQYF

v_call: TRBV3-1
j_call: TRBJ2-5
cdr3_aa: CASSQVRESQETQYF

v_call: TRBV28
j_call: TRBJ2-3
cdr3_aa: CASSLSTLGTDTQYF

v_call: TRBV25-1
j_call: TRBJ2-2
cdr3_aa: CASSVSLAETGELFF

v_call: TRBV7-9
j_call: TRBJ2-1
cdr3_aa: CASSSTLGLAGGVEQFF

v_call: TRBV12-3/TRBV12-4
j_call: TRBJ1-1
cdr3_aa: CASTNRVRTEAFF

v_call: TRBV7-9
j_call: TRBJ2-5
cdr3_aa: CASSPRGRGETQYF

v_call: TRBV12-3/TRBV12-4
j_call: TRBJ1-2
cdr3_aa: CASSPPPDREGPRGYTF

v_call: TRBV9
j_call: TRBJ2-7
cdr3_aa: CASSVGQQGPYEQYF

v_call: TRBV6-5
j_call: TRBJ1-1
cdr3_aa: CASSCGGTGAFF

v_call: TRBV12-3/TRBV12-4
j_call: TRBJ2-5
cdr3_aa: CASSTTGGRYQETQYF

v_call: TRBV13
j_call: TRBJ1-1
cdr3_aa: CASSFQGGLNTEAFF

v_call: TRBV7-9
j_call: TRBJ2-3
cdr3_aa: CASSLPASDTQYF

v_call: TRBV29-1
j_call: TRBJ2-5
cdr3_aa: CSVCRLEKETQYF

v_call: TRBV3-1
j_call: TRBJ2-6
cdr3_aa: CASSQDLEAPFSGANVLTF

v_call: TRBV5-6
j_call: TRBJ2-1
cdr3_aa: CASSPGTSDNEQFF

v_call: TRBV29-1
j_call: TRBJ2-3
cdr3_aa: CSVVRTSGLPYF

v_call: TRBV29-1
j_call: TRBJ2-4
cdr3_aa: CSVELGSGNIQYF

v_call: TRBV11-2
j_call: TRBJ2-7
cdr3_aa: CASSPIPGAALGEQYF

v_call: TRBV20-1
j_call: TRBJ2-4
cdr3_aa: CSARGDVRQSNTNIQYF

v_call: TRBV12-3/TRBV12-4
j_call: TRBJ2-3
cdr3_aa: CASSLLIGGLGDTQYF

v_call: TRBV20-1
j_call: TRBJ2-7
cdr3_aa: CSADRPTSYEQYF

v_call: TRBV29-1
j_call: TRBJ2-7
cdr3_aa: CSATGRSDEQYF

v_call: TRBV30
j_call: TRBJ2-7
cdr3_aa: CAWRRSAGHEQYF

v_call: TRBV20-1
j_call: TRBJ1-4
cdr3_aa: CSARDMAQDNEKLFF

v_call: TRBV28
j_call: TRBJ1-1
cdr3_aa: CASSPLQGRSNTEAFF

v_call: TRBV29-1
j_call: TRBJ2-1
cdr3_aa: CSVDNRESSYNEQFF